This TCR beta chain was recovered during a study of blood T cell repertoires in COVID-19. Turning to the study itself: COVID-19 samples from acute and convalescent phases originated in the United States, Italy and Spain. Sample material is recorded as cDNA or gDNA derived from T cells, B-cell-depleted T cells, or PBMCs.

Germline V gene sequence: CDR1 MNHEY, CDR2 SVGAGI. CDR3 length equals 13 residues. Trimming took 6 bases from V and 4 from J, leaving 13 bases between them. Original analysis: From reference gene primer amplification, estimates of nucleated cell counts were derived. The data were produced by immunoSEQ multiplex PCR, yet TCRdb's version contains in-frame clones alone and is incomplete. That table gives V, J and clone size, and the DNA gave D and trimming. The sample carries 120,000 or so clones, 85% recorded once. The sample taken for sequencing was peripheral blood. This TCR came from a man aged 80 or over with active or convalescent COVID-19. V usage is TRBV6-5 and J usage is TRBJ2-7; perhaps TRBD1 as D (6 bases). The CDR3 bases are TGTGCCAGCAGCCAAGGACAGATATACGAGCAGTACTTC. Its translation is CASSQGQIYEQYF.